This T cell receptor beta chain was found in a study of T-cell reconstitution after alpha-beta-depleted transplantation in children. Notes on the study in general: By one year post-transplant, T-cell counts and diversity largely arose from T cells that were newly produced. The origin of alpha-beta T cells about two months after transplant was reportedly several hundred expanded graft clones.

For TCRbeta, the library was prepared with unique molecular identifiers. From the PCR reads, TCRdb called clonotypes with MiXCR, one entry per CDR3 protein. The sample contains just under 250,000 distinct CDR3 sequences, over 20% of which appear only once. This clonotype occurred many times. Its antigen is not known. The CDR3 has 13 residues. Germline CDR1 reads DFQATT; CDR2 reads SNEGSKA (reference sequence). Trimming took off 6 bases at V and 3 bases at J, with 15 bases between the two ends. The V call is TRBV20-1, the J call TRBJ2-7; D remains unclear. This sequence was found in a girl between 2 and 10 years old with Fanconi anemia, due to receive a stem cell transplant. The specimen comprised PBMCs, sampled before TCRalphabeta/CD19-depleted stem cell transplant. CDR3 DNA: TGCAGTGCCGGAACCGCTGAAGGCTACGAGCAGTACTTC. It is translated as CSAGTAEGYEQYF.